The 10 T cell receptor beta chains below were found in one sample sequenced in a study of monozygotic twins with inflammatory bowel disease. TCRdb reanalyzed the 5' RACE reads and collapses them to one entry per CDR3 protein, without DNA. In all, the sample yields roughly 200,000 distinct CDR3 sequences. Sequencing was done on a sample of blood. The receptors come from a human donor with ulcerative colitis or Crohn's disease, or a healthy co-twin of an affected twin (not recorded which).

The CDR3 region is CASSFSGSYNEQFF. The chain employs TRBV7-2 and TRBJ2-1. Germline values: CDR1 SGHTA, CDR2 FQGNSA. CDR3 length: 14 residues.

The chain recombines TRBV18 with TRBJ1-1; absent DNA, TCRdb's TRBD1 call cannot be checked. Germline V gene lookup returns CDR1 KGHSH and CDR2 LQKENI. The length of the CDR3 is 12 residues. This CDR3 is CASSPPQGEAFF.

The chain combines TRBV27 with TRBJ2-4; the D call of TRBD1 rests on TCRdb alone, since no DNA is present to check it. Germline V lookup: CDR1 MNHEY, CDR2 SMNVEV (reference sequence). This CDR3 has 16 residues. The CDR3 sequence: CASSSLWTGPKNIQYF.

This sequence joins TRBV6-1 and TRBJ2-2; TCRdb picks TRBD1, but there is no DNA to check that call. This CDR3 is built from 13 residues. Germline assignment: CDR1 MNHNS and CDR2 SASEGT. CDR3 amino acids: CATSGVGTGELFF.

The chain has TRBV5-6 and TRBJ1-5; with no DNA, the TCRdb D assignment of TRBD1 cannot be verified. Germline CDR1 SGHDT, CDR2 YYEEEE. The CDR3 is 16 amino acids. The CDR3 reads CASSATGGMFNQPQHF.

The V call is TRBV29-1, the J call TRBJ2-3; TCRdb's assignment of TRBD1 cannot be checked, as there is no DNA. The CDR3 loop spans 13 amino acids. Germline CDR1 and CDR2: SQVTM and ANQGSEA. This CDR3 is CSVAPVMADTQYF.

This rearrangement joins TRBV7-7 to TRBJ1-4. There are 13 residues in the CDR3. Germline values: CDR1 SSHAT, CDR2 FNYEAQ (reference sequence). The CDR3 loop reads CASSLDWSEKLFF.

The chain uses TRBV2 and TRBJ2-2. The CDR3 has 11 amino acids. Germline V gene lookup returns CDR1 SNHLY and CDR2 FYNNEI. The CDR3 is CASRSAVGLFF.

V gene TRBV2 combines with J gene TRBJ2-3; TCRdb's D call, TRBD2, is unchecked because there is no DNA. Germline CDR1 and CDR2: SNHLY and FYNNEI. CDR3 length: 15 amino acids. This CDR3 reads CASSVLGGAAHTQYF.

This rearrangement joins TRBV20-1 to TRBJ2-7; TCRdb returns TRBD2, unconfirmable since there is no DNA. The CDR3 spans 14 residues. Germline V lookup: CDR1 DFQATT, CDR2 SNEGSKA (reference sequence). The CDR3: CSASLGGGLYEQYF.